The clone carrying this T cell receptor beta chain was picked up a small number of times. Its specificity is not known. RNA was extracted and reverse transcribed into cDNA as the sequencing template. Clones were sequenced by immunoSEQ multiplex PCR, and TCRdb holds only the in-frame ones, with some missing. The sample consists of fewer than 80,000 clones, 55% to 65% of them appearing once. Collection of lesional scalp punch biopsies and peripheral blood was performed in alopecia areata patients. The data are from a study of CD8+ T cells in alopecia areata. Study-wide context: The drug, oral tofacitinib, was given to treated patients at 5 to 10 mg twice daily.

Findings of the study overall: Sequenced scalp T cells also include alphabeta T cells resident in normal skin.

Trimming pared 5 bases from V and 1 base from J, leaving 11 bases between. The CDR3 length is 14 residues. CDR1 is MNHEY, CDR2 SMNVEV, per germline (reference sequence). The sequences come from CD8+ T cells sorted from blood, collected at week 0. This receptor was identified in a human donor with alopecia areata. The chain combines TRBV27 with TRBJ1-1; tentatively, D is TRBD1 (6 bases). The CDR3 loop is CASSLIGGNTEAFF. The CDR3 DNA is TGTGCCAGCAGTCTTATAGGGGGGAACACTGAAGCTTTCTTT.